These 16 T cell receptor beta chains were all obtained from the same sample, sequenced in a study of shared clonotypes between healthy human individuals. Profiled with immunoSEQ multiplex PCR; TCRdb holds only in-frame clones, not every one. The table shows approximately 1.4 million clones, with approximately 98% occurring only once. The sample was naive CD4+ T cells sorted from blood. Subset reported: CD45RA+ positively selected. The receptors stem from a man in his thirties or forties in good health.

The V and J genes are TRBV7-9 and TRBJ1-5, with a tentative D call TRBD1 (5 bases). Germline loops: CDR1 SEHNR, CDR2 FQNEAQ (reference sequence). The V gene lost 5 bases and the J gene lost 9 bases, with 14 bases spanning the gap. The CDR3 sequence is 13 residues long. The CDR3 region is CASSRQFGGPQHF. CDR3 bases: TGTGCCAGCAGCCGACAGTTCGGTGGGCCCCAGCATTTT.

The rearrangement links TRBV6-5 to TRBJ1-1; D possibly corresponds to TRBD1 (5 bases). CDR1 is MNHEY, CDR2 SVGAGI, per germline. Trimming removed 5 bases from V and 0 bases from J, with 7 bases in between. The CDR3 extends over 13 amino acids. CDR3 amino acids: CASSNRLNTEAFF. CDR3 DNA sequence: TGTGCCAGCAGTAACAGGCTGAACACTGAAGCTTTCTTT.

This chain connects TRBV18 to TRBJ2-2; D is tentatively TRBD1 or TRBD2 (5 bases each). The V and J ends lost 6 bases and 4 bases respectively, with 15 bases between them. The CDR3 loop spans 15 amino acids. Germline V gene data show CDR1 as KGHSH and CDR2 as LQKENI. CDR3 loop: CASSPGTRGTGELFF. CDR3 nucleotides: TGTGCCAGCTCGCCAGGGACGCGAGGCACCGGGGAGCTGTTTTTT.

The gene calls are TRBV6-1 and TRBJ2-2; D is unresolved. Looked up from germline, CDR1 is MNHNS and CDR2 is SASEGT. The CDR3 sequence is 14 residues long. Trimming left V 3 bases short and J 4 bases short, with 9 bases between. CDR3 nucleotides: TGTGCCAGCAGTGAGTTGGTGGTCACCGGGGAGCTGTTTTTT. Protein: CASSELVVTGELFF.

The V call is TRBV11-2, the J call TRBJ2-7, with TRBD1 as a possible D gene (5 bases). The V and J ends lost 8 bases and 1 base respectively, with 15 bases between them. Germline CDR1 reads SGHAT; CDR2 reads FQNNGV. The CDR3 is made up of 14 amino acids. As DNA, the CDR3 is TGTGCCAGCCGAAGGGGCGTTTCGTCCTACGAGCAGTACTTC. It is translated as CASRRGVSSYEQYF.

The chain has TRBV4-3 and TRBJ1-1; TRBD1 is a possible D gene (5 bases). Per germline, CDR1 LGHNA and CDR2 YSLEER. This CDR3 spans 15 amino acids. Trimming took off 4 bases at V and 3 bases at J, with 15 bases between the two ends. The CDR3 nucleotides read TGCGCCAGCAGCCCGACCTTGATGGGGGACACTGAAGCTTTCTTT. It is translated as CASSPTLMGDTEAFF.

This clone was counted a single time. The genes are TRBV11-2 and TRBJ2-1; TRBD2 aligns across 9 bases. Per germline, CDR1 SGHAT and CDR2 FQNNGV. V shed 4 bases and J 8 bases; nucleotides not matched to a gene: 9. There are 15 residues in the CDR3. This chain's CDR3 is CASSSGLAGTDEQFF. The CDR3 nucleotides read TGTGCCAGCAGCTCGGGACTAGCTGGGACCGATGAGCAGTTCTTC.

The chain combines TRBV28 with TRBJ2-1; the D gene is possibly TRBD1 (7 bases). The CDR3 length is 14 residues. In germline, CDR1 is MDHEN, CDR2 SYDVKM. Between the trimmed V and J ends, which lost 7 bases and 3 bases, there was a span of 13 bases. Here the CDR3 reads CASTQGGGYNEQFF. The CDR3 region has the DNA TGTGCCAGCACCCAGGGGGGCGGCTACAATGAGCAGTTCTTC.

The V gene is TRBV5-1, the J gene TRBJ2-7, with D possibly matching TRBD1 (5 bases). Per the germline V gene, CDR1 is SGHRS and CDR2 is YFSETQ. The CDR3 loop spans 12 amino acids. Trimming removed 5 bases at V and 3 bases at J, with 9 bases between. CDR3 protein: CASSPGYYEQYF. The CDR3 DNA follows: TGCGCCAGCAGTCCAGGGTACTACGAGCAGTACTTC.

The chain has TRBV2 and TRBJ2-7; 11 bases are a match to TRBD2. Per germline, CDR1 SNHLY and CDR2 FYNNEI. J was trimmed by 4 bases and V by 10 bases; bases with no gene match: 9. CDR3 length: 14 residues. For the CDR3, the DNA is TGTGCCATCCGACTTAGCGGGAGGGGATACGAGCAGTACTTC. Residues: CAIRLSGRGYEQYF.

This chain uses TRBV5-4 with TRBJ2-1, with 10 bases identical to TRBD2. Per the germline V gene, CDR1 is SGHNT and CDR2 is YYREEE (reference sequence). The CDR3 runs to 14 residues. With 1 base clipped from V and 8 bases from J, the junction kept 3 bases outside the gene matches. The CDR3 sequence is CASSLPSGSYEQFF. Here the CDR3 DNA reads TGTGCCAGCAGCTTGCCTAGCGGGAGCTATGAGCAGTTCTTC.

This clone has just one count. V is TRBV5-6 and J is TRBJ1-5; tentative D call: TRBD1 (5 bases). This CDR3 comprises 16 residues. CDR1 is SGHDT, CDR2 YYEEEE, per germline. V was trimmed by 6 bases and J by 4 bases, leaving 20 bases between them. As DNA, the CDR3 is TGTGCCAGCACCAAGATTGGGGGGGTAGGGAATCAGCCCCAGCATTTT. This translates into CASTKIGGVGNQPQHF.

This CDR3 reads CSGGPATGELFF. As DNA, the CDR3 is TGCAGCGGCGGGCCCGCCACCGGGGAGCTGTTTTTT. The chain combines TRBV29-1 with TRBJ2-2; tentatively, D is TRBD2 (5 bases). The CDR3 extends over 12 amino acids. Trimming pared 7 bases from V and 4 bases from J, leaving 10 bases between. The V gene's germline CDR1 is SQVTM and CDR2 ANQGSEA.

The chain uses TRBV9 and TRBJ2-3; D gene uncertain. Trimming removed 0 bases from V and 4 bases from J, with 9 bases in between. Germline V gene lookup returns CDR1 SGDLS and CDR2 YYNGEE. The CDR3 contains 14 residues. The CDR3: CASSVAMSPDTQYF. The DNA for the CDR3 is TGTGCCAGCAGCGTAGCAATGTCCCCAGATACGCAGTATTTT.

In the case of this clone: Other DNA sequences within the sample encode an identical CDR3. This chain joins TRBV5-4 and TRBJ2-3; 10 bases fit TRBD2. CDR3 length: 16 amino acids. Germline CDR1 SGHNT, CDR2 YYREEE (reference sequence). V dropped 1 base and J dropped 1; count of bases not matched to a gene: 3. The CDR3 here is CASSLRLAGGTDTQYF. The CDR3 coding sequence is TGTGCCAGCAGCTTGCGCCTAGCGGGGGGCACAGATACGCAGTATTTT.

The chain recombines TRBV18 with TRBJ2-2, with TRBD1 identical over 11 bases. The CDR3 has 18 amino acids. J lost 0 bases, V lost 3 bases, and 6 bases had no gene match. Per germline, CDR1 KGHSH and CDR2 LQKENI. In DNA form, the CDR3 reads TGTGCCAGCTCACCGATCGGACAGGGGGCAGCGAACACCGGGGAGCTGTTTTTT. Amino acid sequence: CASSPIGQGAANTGELFF.